The 22 T cell receptor beta chains given below trace back to one sample, sequenced in a study of neurological immune-mediated disorders. One entry per CDR3 protein results from TCRdb running MiXCR on the 5' RACE reads. The sample holds fewer than 30,000 distinct CDR3 sequences, 5.5% to 8% seen once. Sequences were obtained from PBMCs. The receptors originated from a woman between 35 and 50 years old in good health.

This clonotype has at least ten counts. The chain recombines TRBV20-1 with TRBJ2-1; 9 nucleotides align to TRBD2. Germline V gives CDR1 DFQATT, CDR2 SNEGSKA (reference sequence). The ends lost 1 base at V and 3 bases at J; junction bases unmatched: 1. The CDR3 length is 14 residues. The CDR3 loop reads CSARGGRVYNEQFF. The CDR3 nucleotides read TGCAGTGCTAGAGGCGGGAGGGTCTACAATGAGCAGTTCTTC.

This clonotype occurred many times. The chain has TRBV7-3 and TRBJ2-2; D possibly matches TRBD1 or TRBD2 (6 bases each). Trimming shortened V by 5 bases and J by 4 bases, and 17 bases separated the two germline ends. Germline V lookup: CDR1 SGHTA, CDR2 FQGTGA. This CDR3 region has 16 residues. CDR3 region: CASSPGWGAATGELFF. DNA of the CDR3: TGTGCCAGCAGCCCCGGGTGGGGGGCTGCCACCGGGGAGCTGTTTTTT.

J is TRBJ2-2 and V is TRBV12-3 or TRBV12-4; D is unclear. Trimming took off 7 bases at V and 4 bases at J, with 10 bases between the two ends. CDR3 size: 13 residues. In nucleotides, the CDR3 is TGTGCCAGCACCCTAATATCCACCGGGGAGCTGTTTTTT. It specifies CASTLISTGELFF.

This clonotype was observed many times. This sequence joins TRBV7-6 and TRBJ2-2; unclear D gene. Germline CDR1 and CDR2: SGHVS and FNYEAQ. V lost 4 bases and J 8 bases, leaving 11 bases between the germline ends. CDR3 length equals 13 residues. The CDR3 DNA reads TGTGCCAGCAGCTCCAATCCGGTGGGGGAGCTGTTTTTT. It encodes CASSSNPVGELFF.

This clonotype was counted many times. The V call is TRBV7-2, the J call TRBJ2-3, with D perhaps TRBD2 (5 bases). This CDR3 is built from 16 residues. V was clipped by 3 bases and J by 0 bases, with 13 bases between them. CDR1 SGHTA and CDR2 FQGNSA come from the germline V gene. The CDR3 DNA sequence: TGTGCCAGCAGCTTGGGAGCGGATACTAGCACAGATACGCAGTATTTT. This gives the protein CASSLGADTSTDTQYF. Complete variable domain (other parts from reference TRBV7-2 and TRBJ2-3): GAGVSQSPSNKVTEKGKDVELRCDPISGHTALYWYRQSLGQGLEFLIYFQGNSAPDKSGLPSDRFSAERTGGSVSTLTIQRTQQEDSAVYLCASSLGADTSTDTQYFGPGTRLTVL.

This clonotype was counted many times. This chain's CDR3 is CSGHSGVDEQFF. CDR3 coding DNA: TGCAGTGGGCACAGTGGGGTCGATGAGCAGTTCTTC. The chain combines TRBV20-1 with TRBJ2-1; D ambiguous. V lost 7 bases to trimming and J lost 8 bases, with 15 bases between them. Per the germline V gene, CDR1 is DFQATT and CDR2 is SNEGSKA (reference sequence). The CDR3 is made up of 12 amino acids.

This clonotype is medium-sized (0.01 to 0.1%) by share. V usage is TRBV20-1 and J usage is TRBJ2-5; 8 bases are a match to TRBD2. The CDR3 has 19 residues. Looked up from germline, CDR1 is DFQATT and CDR2 is SNEGSKA (reference sequence). V was clipped by 0 bases and J by 3 bases; unmatched bases: 18. The CDR3 is CSARDLVGTSSGPKETQYF. The CDR3 DNA reads TGCAGTGCTAGAGATCTCGTGGGGACTAGTTCGGGGCCTAAAGAGACCCAGTACTTC.

This clonotype was seen repeatedly, ten times or more. The V and J genes are TRBV29-1 and TRBJ1-1; D is perhaps TRBD1 (6 bases). This CDR3 comprises 13 residues. Germline assignment: CDR1 SQVTM and CDR2 ANQGSEA. Trimming shortened V by 5 bases and J by 2 bases, and 12 bases separated the two germline ends. The CDR3 DNA sequence: TGCAGCGTTCAACACAGGGATAACACTGAAGCTTTCTTT. It specifies CSVQHRDNTEAFF.

This clonotype appeared many times. The chain has TRBV19 and TRBJ2-7; 7 nucleotides line up with TRBD1. CDR3 length equals 15 residues. The V and J ends lost 6 bases and 3 bases, in that order; junction bases with no gene match: 11. Germline CDR1 and CDR2: LNHDA and SQIVND (reference sequence). CDR3 protein: CASSPSGQKNYEQYF. The CDR3, as DNA: TGTGCCAGTAGCCCGTCGGGACAGAAGAACTACGAGCAGTACTTC.

There are many counts of this clonotype. The chain recombines TRBV6-2 or TRBV6-3 with TRBJ2-3; 12 bases map to TRBD2. Trimming cost V 2 bases and J 3 bases; bases outside gene matches: 3. Germline loops: CDR1 MNHEY, CDR2 SVGEGT. This CDR3 has 16 residues. Written as DNA, the CDR3 is TGTGCCAGCAGTTACGGCCTAGCGGGAGGGACAGATACGCAGTATTTT. As protein: CASSYGLAGGTDTQYF.

By share of the sample, this clonotype is medium-sized. The rearrangement joins TRBV7-6 to TRBJ2-2, with TRBD2 identical over 8 bases. Trimming cost V 5 bases and J 6 bases; bases outside gene matches: 11. The CDR3 consists of 16 residues. The V gene's germline CDR1 is SGHVS and CDR2 FNYEAQ. CDR3 in DNA: TGTGCCAGCAGCGGGCCGGAATCCGGGAGGGCCGGGGAGCTGTTTTTT. This codes for CASSGPESGRAGELFF.

This clonotype is medium-sized by share. This chain links TRBV12-3 or TRBV12-4 with TRBJ1-5; 9 positions match TRBD1. With 5 bases clipped from V and 14 bases from J, the junction kept 7 bases outside the gene matches. CDR3 length equals 12 residues. CDR3 coding DNA: TGTGCCAGCAGTATACGGACAGGGGATAAGCATTTT. This codes for CASSIRTGDKHF.

Sample share makes this clonotype medium-sized (0.01 to 0.1%). The chain links TRBV5-1 to TRBJ1-4; 7 bases are shared with TRBD1. Germline CDR1 reads SGHRS; CDR2 reads YFSETQ. The CDR3 contains 14 residues. With 0 bases clipped from V and 8 bases from J, the junction kept 4 bases outside the gene matches. The CDR3 DNA follows: TGCGCCAGCAGCTTGGGCAGGGGGTCGGAAAAACTGTTTTTT. The encoded protein is CASSLGRGSEKLFF.

This clonotype was observed at least ten times. J is TRBJ2-1 and V is TRBV27; 14 bases are a match to TRBD2. With 6 bases clipped from V and 9 bases from J, the junction kept 7 bases outside the gene matches. The CDR3 has 15 amino acids. CDR1 is MNHEY, CDR2 SMNVEV, per germline (reference sequence). CDR3 residues: CASRAGLAGDREQFF. DNA of the CDR3: TGTGCCAGCAGGGCGGGACTAGCGGGAGACCGTGAGCAGTTCTTC.

In this sample, this clonotype turned up many times. The chain recombines TRBV29-1 with TRBJ2-7; 10 nucleotides align to TRBD2. Looked up from germline, CDR1 is SQVTM and CDR2 is ANQGSEA. J was trimmed by 0 bases and V by 7 bases; bases with no gene match: 3. The CDR3 has 13 amino acids. In nucleotides, the CDR3 is TGCAGCGCCGGGACTAGCGTCTCCTACGAGCAGTACTTC. It codes for CSAGTSVSYEQYF.

By share of the sample, this clonotype is medium-sized. V gene TRBV9 combines with J gene TRBJ2-6; 12 bases line up with TRBD2. With V trimmed by 0 bases and J by 4 bases, 20 bases remained unmatched. Germline V lookup: CDR1 SGDLS, CDR2 YYNGEE. CDR3 length: 23 amino acids. The CDR3 region has the DNA TGTGCCAGCAGCGTAGGGGGAACCCCCGGACTAGCGGGGACGATTGACGGGGCCAACGTCCTGACTTTC. Translated: CASSVGGTPGLAGTIDGANVLTF.

This clonotype showed up many times. The chain couples TRBV7-3 to TRBJ2-1, with D possibly TRBD2 on 5 matching bases. V was trimmed by 4 bases and J by 3 bases, leaving 16 bases between them. The CDR3 extends over 16 amino acids. Germline CDR1 and CDR2: SGHTA and FQGTGA. Written as DNA, the CDR3 is TGTGCCAGCAGCTCCATACCCGGGAATAACTACAATGAGCAGTTCTTC. Amino acids: CASSSIPGNNYNEQFF.

This chain uses TRBV20-1 with TRBJ2-3, with 9 positions matching TRBD2. CDR1 DFQATT and CDR2 SNEGSKA come from the germline V gene (reference sequence). Trimming cost V 0 bases and J 4 bases; bases outside gene matches: 5. This CDR3 spans 15 amino acids. The CDR3 DNA is TGCAGTGCTAGAGATCTACTAGCGGGTTCAGATACGCAGTATTTT. This gives the protein CSARDLLAGSDTQYF.

This clonotype was observed many times. This chain uses TRBV28 with TRBJ1-1, with a possible D match to TRBD1 (5 bases). The CDR3 has 13 amino acids. Germline assignment: CDR1 MDHEN and CDR2 SYDVKM. Trimming left V 3 bases short and J 4 bases short, with 9 bases between. The CDR3 sequence: CASSFRGSTEAFF. The CDR3 DNA is TGTGCCAGCAGTTTTCGGGGGAGCACTGAAGCTTTCTTT.

This clonotype was seen at least ten times. The chain joins TRBV28 to TRBJ1-3; D gene unclear. CDR3 length: 12 residues. Germline CDR1 and CDR2: MDHEN and SYDVKM. Trimming left V 8 bases short and J 4 bases short, with 9 bases between. CDR3 sequence reads: CASAFEGNTIYF. CDR3 coding DNA: TGTGCCAGCGCCTTTGAGGGAAACACCATATATTTT.

The table lists this clonotype with many counts. V usage is TRBV27 and J usage is TRBJ2-3, with 7 bases that match TRBD2. After removal of 8 bases from V and 3 bases from J, the junction contained 5 bases not matched to a gene. CDR3 length: 13 residues. The germline V gene encodes CDR1 MNHEY and CDR2 SMNVEV (reference sequence). DNA of the CDR3: TGTGCCAGCGGGACTATCGCTACAGATACGCAGTATTTT. As protein: CASGTIATDTQYF.

This clonotype was picked up many times. The rearrangement joins TRBV4-1 to TRBJ2-3; D uncertain. Germline loops: CDR1 MGHRA, CDR2 YSYEKL. Trimming took off 1 base at V and 0 bases at J, with 8 bases between the two ends. The CDR3 extends over 15 amino acids. For the CDR3, the DNA is TGCGCCAGCAGCCAAGCTTCCAGTAGCACAGATACGCAGTATTTT. This sequence encodes CASSQASSSTDTQYF.